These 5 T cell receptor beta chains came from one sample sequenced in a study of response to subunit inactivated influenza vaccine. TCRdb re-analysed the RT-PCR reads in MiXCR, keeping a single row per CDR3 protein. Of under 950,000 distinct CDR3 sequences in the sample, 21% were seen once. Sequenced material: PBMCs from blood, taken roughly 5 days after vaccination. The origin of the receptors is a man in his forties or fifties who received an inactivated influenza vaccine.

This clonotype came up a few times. The CDR3 nucleotides read TGTGCCAGCAGGCGACCTGGACTAGCGGTCTCCTACGAGCAGTACTTC. Its translation is CASRRPGLAVSYEQYF. V is TRBV11-2 and J is TRBJ2-7, with 10 bases identical to TRBD2. This CDR3 region has 16 residues. Losses at the gene ends were 6 bases for V and 0 bases for J; bases not matched to a gene: 8. Germline CDR1 SGHAT, CDR2 FQNNGV. Complete variable domain (other parts from reference TRBV11-2 and TRBJ2-7): EAGVAQSPRYKIIEKRQSVAFWCNPISGHATLYWYQQILGQGPKLLIQFQNNGVVDDSQLPKDRFSAERLKGVDSTLKIQPAKLEDSAVYLCASRRPGLAVSYEQYFGPGTRLTVT.

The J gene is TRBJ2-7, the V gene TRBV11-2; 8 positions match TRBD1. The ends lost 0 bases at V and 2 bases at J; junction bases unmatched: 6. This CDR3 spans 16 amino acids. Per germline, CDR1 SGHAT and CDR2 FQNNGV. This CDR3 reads CASSLEQGAAPYEQYF. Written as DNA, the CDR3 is TGTGCCAGCAGCTTAGAGCAGGGGGCCGCTCCCTACGAGCAGTACTTC. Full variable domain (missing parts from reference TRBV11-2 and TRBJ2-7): EAGVAQSPRYKIIEKRQSVAFWCNPISGHATLYWYQQILGQGPKLLIQFQNNGVVDDSQLPKDRFSAERLKGVDSTLKIQPAKLEDSAVYLCASSLEQGAAPYEQYFGPGTRLTVT.

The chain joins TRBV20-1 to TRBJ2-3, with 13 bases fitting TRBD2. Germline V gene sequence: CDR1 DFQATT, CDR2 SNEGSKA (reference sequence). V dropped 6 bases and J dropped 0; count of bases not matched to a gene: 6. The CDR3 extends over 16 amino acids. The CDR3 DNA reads TGCAGTGCACCACAACTAGCGGGGGGGAGCACAGATACGCAGTATTTT. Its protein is CSAPQLAGGSTDTQYF.

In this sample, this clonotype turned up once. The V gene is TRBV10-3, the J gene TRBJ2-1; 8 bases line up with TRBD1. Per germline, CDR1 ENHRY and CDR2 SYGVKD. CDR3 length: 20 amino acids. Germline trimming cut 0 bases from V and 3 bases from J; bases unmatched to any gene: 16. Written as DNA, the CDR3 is TGTGCCATCAGTGAGTCGACATATGTCCCAGGGGGCGGTAACTACAATGAGCAGTTCTTC. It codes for CAISESTYVPGGGNYNEQFF.

The CDR3 protein is CASSPWVGTTDTQYF. Written as DNA, the CDR3 is TGTGCCAGCAGCCCGTGGGTAGGGACGACAGATACGCAGTATTTT. The chain links TRBV5-5 to TRBJ2-3, with D tentatively TRBD1 or TRBD2 (5 bases each). Between the trimmed V and J ends, which lost 4 bases and 3 bases, there was a span of 15 bases. Germline CDR1 reads SGHKS; CDR2 reads YYEKEE (reference sequence). The CDR3 runs to 15 residues.